This is a list of T cell receptor beta chains from one sample in a study of T cells in Graves' hyperthyroidism and ophthalmopathy. TCRdb re-derived calls from the multiplex PCR reads in MiXCR, one entry per CDR3 protein. There are 700,000 to 850,000 distinct CDR3 sequences in the sample; under 45% occur only once, and more than 25% lies in the top ten. The sequenced sample was blood. These TCRs come from a woman in her thirties or forties with Graves' hyperthyroidism. Both conserved end residues are part of each CDR3. Each record gives: CDR3 length, D gene, V gene, J gene, clone size, CDR3 protein. A D gene is named only where the DNA matches it firmly. For some rows the clone size is stated as once, few or many, or as a class when expanded; others skip it.

len: 17
d_gene: .
v_gene: TRBV4-1
j_gene: TRBJ1-5
abundance: few
CDR3aa: CASTTVAEPGYNQPQHF

len: 12
d_gene: .
v_gene: TRBV20-1
j_gene: TRBJ2-7
abundance: many
CDR3aa: CSAEQGGDEQYF

len: 10
d_gene: .
v_gene: TRBV29-1
j_gene: TRBJ1-1
abundance: .
CDR3aa: CSVGEELAFF

len: 16
d_gene: TRBD1
v_gene: TRBV5-4
j_gene: TRBJ2-5
abundance: .
CDR3aa: CASSSWGQEIQETQYF

len: 16
d_gene: TRBD2
v_gene: TRBV20-1
j_gene: TRBJ2-5
abundance: .
CDR3aa: CSAMGLAGGSQETQYF

len: 14
d_gene: .
v_gene: TRBV7-2
j_gene: TRBJ1-6
abundance: .
CDR3aa: CASSGGTIYSPLHF

len: 13
d_gene: TRBD1
v_gene: TRBV29-1
j_gene: TRBJ1-2
abundance: .
CDR3aa: CSVLDRGHYGYTF

len: 16
d_gene: .
v_gene: TRBV20-1
j_gene: TRBJ1-4
abundance: few
CDR3aa: CSAIGQPLETYEKLFF

len: 13
d_gene: .
v_gene: TRBV7-9
j_gene: TRBJ2-5
abundance: many
CDR3aa: CASSLTYEETQYF

len: 18
d_gene: .
v_gene: TRBV7-2
j_gene: TRBJ1-6
abundance: .
CDR3aa: CASSLRPKPSSYNSPLHF

len: 12
d_gene: .
v_gene: TRBV10-2
j_gene: TRBJ2-7
abundance: many
CDR3aa: CASSSTPYEQYF

len: 14
d_gene: .
v_gene: TRBV12-3/TRBV12-4
j_gene: TRBJ1-1
abundance: .
CDR3aa: CASRKQVMNTEAFF

len: 14
d_gene: .
v_gene: TRBV20-1
j_gene: TRBJ1-5
abundance: .
CDR3aa: CSARDLRGNQPQHF

len: 16
d_gene: TRBD1
v_gene: TRBV10-1
j_gene: TRBJ1-4
abundance: .
CDR3aa: CASSPGQAPTNEKLFF

len: 13
d_gene: .
v_gene: TRBV29-1
j_gene: TRBJ1-1
abundance: many
CDR3aa: CSVQGSGRTEAFF

len: 14
d_gene: .
v_gene: TRBV2
j_gene: TRBJ1-1
abundance: many
CDR3aa: CASSEGPVGSEAFF

len: 15
d_gene: .
v_gene: TRBV10-3
j_gene: TRBJ2-7
abundance: many
CDR3aa: CAISGVDHRSYEQYF